The subject of this entry is one T cell receptor (beta chain). Its antigen is undetermined. The sample is drawn from a study of Ad26.COV2.S vaccination and SARS-CoV-2 variants. The treatment was: 15 to 20 received Ad26.COV2.S at low or high dose, single or two shots; about 5 received placebo; per-sample allocation not given. Day 63 after the first injection of vaccine or placebo was the sampling time. The vaccine antigen was prefusion-stabilized Wuhan SARS-CoV-2 spike. V lost 2 bases and J lost 2, with 10 bases in between. The V gene's germline CDR1 is MNHNY and CDR2 SVGAGI (reference sequence). CDR3 length: 15 residues. Profiled with immunoSEQ multiplex PCR; TCRdb holds only in-frame clones, not every one. This sample carries around 400,000 clones, around 90% of them seen once, and the ten largest clones take 12%. Study observations and caveats: The placebo group had lower spike-specific TCR breadth than the vaccine recipients did. Substantial response breadth was reportedly seen for spike-specific CD8+ and CD4+ T cells after vaccination.

Source: peripheral blood, taken in a trial of Ad26.COV2.S vaccine versus placebo. V and J are TRBV6-6 and TRBJ2-1; the D is unclear. The TCR was taken from a person between 18 and 65 years old who received the Ad26.COV2.S COVID-19 vaccine or a placebo. Written as DNA, the CDR3 is TGTGCCAGCAGTTACGACCGTTACCCCTACAATGAGCAGTTCTTC. It specifies CASSYDRYPYNEQFF.